One and the same sample provided the 28 T cell receptor beta chains below, sequenced in a study of blood T cell repertoires in COVID-19. Repertoires were generated with immunoSEQ multiplex PCR, while TCRdb's copy carries only in-frame clones and drops some. This sample has under 200,000 clones, with more than 70% found just once. The sequenced sample was peripheral blood. The receptors come from a man between 18 and 35 years old with active or convalescent COVID-19.

Remarks on this clone: The same CDR3 also results from other DNA sequences found in this sample. The CDR3 here is CASSFGTGTNYGYTF. DNA of the CDR3: TGCGCCAGCAGCTTTGGGACAGGGACGAACTATGGCTACACCTTC. This rearrangement joins TRBV5-1 to TRBJ1-2; 9 positions agree with TRBD1. Unmatched junction bases numbered 4, after V lost 2 bases and J lost 2 bases. The CDR3 has 15 amino acids. Per germline, CDR1 SGHRS and CDR2 YFSETQ.

The count of this clone is one. The chain has TRBV7-8 and TRBJ2-5; 7 nucleotides agree with TRBD2. The CDR3 consists of 16 residues. Trimming at V came to 1 base and at J to 2 bases, leaving 7 bases not matched to a gene. The germline V gene encodes CDR1 SGHVS and CDR2 FQNEAQ. The CDR3 nucleotides read TGTGCCAGCAGCTTAGAAGGGCGGGGGTGGCAAGAGACCCAGTACTTC. It codes for CASSLEGRGWQETQYF.

This clone was observed a single time. This rearrangement joins TRBV4-2 to TRBJ2-7, with a possible D match to TRBD1 (6 bases). This CDR3 comprises 15 residues. V lost 2 bases to trimming and J lost 2 bases, with 13 bases between them. Germline V gene sequence: CDR1 LGHNA, CDR2 YNFKEQ. CDR3 DNA sequence: TGTGCCAGCAGCCAAAAGGCAGGGGAGACCTACGAGCAGTACTTC. This gives the protein CASSQKAGETYEQYF.

The CDR3 here is CASSLDGAGEKLFF. The CDR3 region has the DNA TGTGCCAGCAGCTTGGATGGGGCAGGTGAAAAACTGTTTTTT. The chain recombines TRBV5-6 with TRBJ1-4; TRBD1 might be the D (5 bases). Germline CDR1 reads SGHDT; CDR2 reads YYEEEE. The CDR3 loop spans 14 amino acids. Deletions cut 0 bases from V and 7 bases from J, with 10 bases between.

The gene calls are TRBV7-9 and TRBJ2-7, with 7 bases lining up with TRBD2. CDR1 and CDR2 from the germline V gene are SEHNR and FQNEAQ (reference sequence). The CDR3 is made up of 15 amino acids. Trimming took 1 base from V and 0 from J; bases not matched to a gene: 3. CDR3 DNA: TGTGCCAGCAGCTTAGGTTCTAGCGGCTCCTACGAGCAGTACTTC. Translation: CASSLGSSGSYEQYF.

The table lists this clone with a count of one. The chain carries TRBV7-2 and TRBJ2-6; D ambiguous. The germline gives CDR1 SGHTA, CDR2 FQGNSA. V gave up 3 bases and J gave up 1 base, with 7 bases separating them. This CDR3 has 15 amino acids. The CDR3 DNA sequence: TGTGCCAGCAGCTTTGTCCAGTCTGGGGCCAACGTCCTGACTTTC. Translated, it gives CASSFVQSGANVLTF.

J is TRBJ1-5 and V is TRBV7-6; D ambiguous. This CDR3 is built from 13 residues. Looked up from germline, CDR1 is SGHVS and CDR2 is FNYEAQ. Trimming took off 0 bases at V and 4 bases at J, with 4 bases between the two ends. The DNA for the CDR3 is TGTGCCAGCAGCTTAGCAACAAATCAGCCCCAGCATTTT. Its protein product is CASSLATNQPQHF.

CDR3 coding DNA: TGTGCCAGCAGCCCCGGGACAGGCAATCAGCCCCAGCATTTT. It translates to CASSPGTGNQPQHF. The chain combines TRBV3-1 (or the pseudogene TRBV3-2) with TRBJ1-5, with 7 bases lining up with TRBD1. CDR1 is LGHDT and CDR2 is YNNKEL in the germline V gene (reference sequence). Germline trimming cut 4 bases from V and 2 bases from J; bases unmatched to any gene: 2. The CDR3 sequence is 14 residues long.

This sequence joins TRBV6-5 and TRBJ2-5, with D perhaps matching TRBD2 (5 bases). The germline gives CDR1 MNHEY, CDR2 SVGAGI. The ends were cut back, 7 bases at V and 6 bases at J, with 15 bases in the middle. The CDR3 totals 13 residues. This chain's CDR3 is CASTHGDAKTQYF. For the CDR3, the DNA is TGTGCCAGCACCCACGGGGATGCAAAGACCCAGTACTTC.

The chain couples TRBV28 to TRBJ1-2, with TRBD1 matching 10 bases. The CDR3 contains 17 residues. The germline V gene has CDR1 MDHEN and CDR2 SYDVKM. The J segment lost 1 base and the V segment lost 5 bases, leaving 10 bases of the junction unmatched. The CDR3 sequence is CASSPPTGGPNNYGYTF. CDR3 in DNA: TGTGCCAGCAGTCCCCCGACAGGGGGCCCTAATAACTATGGCTACACCTTC.

The chain couples TRBV10-3 to TRBJ2-1; D gene ambiguous. The CDR3 totals 13 residues. Trimming stripped 0 bases from V and 7 bases from J, with 7 bases between. Looked up from germline, CDR1 is ENHRY and CDR2 is SYGVKD. The DNA for the CDR3 is TGTGCCATCAGTGAGTCGGCAGATAATGAGCAGTTCTTC. This sequence encodes CAISESADNEQFF.

The rearrangement joins TRBV12-2 to TRBJ2-4; the table's D gene call, TRBD2, was not cross checked with the DNA. TRBV12-2 is a pseudogene locus. This CDR3 is built from 18 residues. Here the CDR3 reads CASRFPRRGLGDKNIQYF. The DNA of the CDR3 is TGTGCAAGTCGCTTCCCCAGGAGGGGTTTGGGTGACAAAAACATTCAGTACTTC.

The chain carries TRBV6-5 and TRBJ1-2; weak D call: TRBD1 (6 bases). The germline gives CDR1 MNHEY, CDR2 SVGAGI. The CDR3 covers 12 residues. V lost 9 bases and J lost 8, with 16 bases in between. In DNA form, the CDR3 reads TGTGCCAGAACGAGGGGGTCTTACGGCTACACCTTC. It codes for CARTRGSYGYTF.

The J gene is TRBJ2-3, the V gene TRBV25-1, with 13 bases matching TRBD2. This CDR3 is 16 amino acids long. Germline V CDR1 and CDR2: MGHDK, SYGVNS. The V segment lost 6 bases and the J segment 2 bases; nucleotides outside the gene matches: 5. The CDR3 DNA reads as TGTGCCAGCAGAAAGGGACTAGCGGGGTTCACAGATACGCAGTATTTT. Translated: CASRKGLAGFTDTQYF.

In this sample, this clone turned up once. The rearrangement links TRBV16 to TRBJ2-7; 8 positions match TRBD1. Germline assignment: CDR1 KGHSY and CDR2 FQNENV. The CDR3 has 15 residues. V lost 0 bases and J lost 6; bases outside the gene matches: 7. CDR3 DNA: TGTGCCAGCAGCCAATCCGGCCAGGGGGCGGCCGAGCAGTACTTC. This sequence encodes CASSQSGQGAAEQYF. Filled out from reference TRBV16 and TRBJ2-7, the complete variable domain reads GEEVAQTPKHLVRGEGQKAKLYCAPIKGHSYVFWYQQVLKNEFKFLISFQNENVFDETGMPKERFSAKCLPNSPCSLEIQATKLEDSAVYFCASSQSGQGAAEQYFGPGTRLTVT.

This chain connects TRBV2 to TRBJ1-1; the D gene is possibly TRBD1 (6 bases). The germline CDR1 and CDR2 sequences are SNHLY and FYNNEI. The CDR3 is made up of 13 amino acids. The V gene lost 8 bases and the J gene lost 4 bases, with 14 bases spanning the gap. CDR3 DNA sequence: TGTGCCAGCCAAGGGGGATCGAGCACTGAAGCTTTCTTT. Protein product: CASQGGSSTEAFF.

The chain employs TRBV28 and TRBJ1-5, with D possibly TRBD1 on 6 matching bases. CDR3 length equals 15 residues. The germline V gene encodes CDR1 MDHEN and CDR2 SYDVKM. Deletions cut 6 bases from V and 3 bases from J, with 15 bases between. The CDR3 DNA reads as TGTGCCAGCAGCCCCGGGACAAGAAACAATCAGCCCCAGCATTTT. Translating it yields CASSPGTRNNQPQHF.

The chain employs TRBV3-1 (or the pseudogene TRBV3-2) and TRBJ2-2; 10 bases match TRBD1. Trimming cost V 8 bases and J 5 bases; bases outside gene matches: 8. CDR3 size: 15 residues. CDR1 is LGHDT, CDR2 YNNKEL, per germline (reference sequence). The CDR3 spells CASGIPGQGTGELFF. The DNA for the CDR3 is TGTGCCAGCGGAATTCCGGGACAGGGGACCGGGGAGCTGTTTTTT.

The chain joins TRBV6-1 to TRBJ1-2; unclear D gene. The CDR3 is 14 amino acids. The V gene's germline CDR1 is MNHNS and CDR2 SASEGT. V was clipped by 3 bases and J by 0 bases, with 8 bases between them. CDR3 sequence (DNA): TGTGCCAGCAGTGATACAGCCACTAACTATGGCTACACCTTC. Translated: CASSDTATNYGYTF.

This sequence joins TRBV18 and TRBJ2-7; 10 bases fit TRBD1. CDR1 is KGHSH and CDR2 is LQKENI in the germline V gene. This CDR3 is 14 amino acids long. Losses at the gene ends were 4 bases for V and 6 bases for J; bases not matched to a gene: 6. The CDR3 is CASSQGQGISEQYF. Here the CDR3 DNA reads TGTGCCAGCTCACAGGGACAGGGGATTTCCGAGCAGTACTTC.

The chain carries TRBV2 and TRBJ2-1; 7 bases align to TRBD2. Per the germline V gene, CDR1 is SNHLY and CDR2 is FYNNEI. J was trimmed by 2 bases and V by 6 bases; bases with no gene match: 10. CDR3 length: 16 amino acids. Here the CDR3 reads CASSLLSGMTYNEQFF. CDR3 nucleotides: TGTGCCAGCAGCCTCCTCAGCGGGATGACCTACAATGAGCAGTTCTTC. Together with reference TRBV2 and TRBJ2-1, the CDR3 gives the full variable domain: EPEVTQTPSHQVTQMGQEVILRCVPISNHLYFYWYRQILGQKVEFLVSFYNNEISEKSEIFDDQFSVERPDGSNFTLKIRSTKLEDSAMYFCASSLLSGMTYNEQFFGPGTRLTVL.

The J gene is TRBJ1-6, the V gene TRBV29-1; D gene ambiguous. Trimming took 4 bases from V and 3 from J, leaving 7 bases between them. Germline V CDR1 and CDR2: SQVTM, ANQGSEA. CDR3 length: 13 residues. The CDR3 DNA sequence: TGCAGCGTTGGTACAGACTATAATTCACCCCTCCACTTT. It codes for CSVGTDYNSPLHF.

The chain couples TRBV10-3 to TRBJ2-5; D not certain. V dropped 0 bases and J dropped 5 bases, with 10 bases sitting between them. The germline gives CDR1 ENHRY, CDR2 SYGVKD. This CDR3 comprises 14 residues. CDR3 in amino acids: CAISESTEWETQYF. In nucleotides, the CDR3 is TGTGCCATCAGTGAGTCTACAGAGTGGGAGACCCAGTACTTC.

In its sample, this clone was seen once. The chain couples TRBV7-9 to TRBJ1-4; D ambiguous. CDR3 length equals 15 residues. The V end was cut by 5 bases, the J end by 2 bases, with 12 bases between. Germline CDR1 is SEHNR and CDR2 is FQNEAQ (reference sequence). CDR3 DNA sequence: TGTGCCAGCAGCACCTTGACCGGGACTAATGAAAAACTGTTTTTT. It codes for CASSTLTGTNEKLFF.

The chain recombines TRBV2 with TRBJ2-1, with 13 bases matching TRBD2. The trim removed 6 bases at V and 12 bases at J, leaving 5 bases unmatched. Per the germline V gene, CDR1 is SNHLY and CDR2 is FYNNEI. This CDR3 contains 13 residues. The CDR3 DNA sequence: TGTGCCAGCAGCCCGACTAGCGGGGGGTGGCAGTTCTTC. This codes for CASSPTSGGWQFF.

This chain uses TRBV6-6 with TRBJ2-1; 12 nucleotides align to TRBD2. CDR1 and CDR2 from the germline V gene are MNHNY and SVGAGI (reference sequence). V shed 7 bases and J 8 bases; nucleotides not matched to a gene: 12. The CDR3 length is 16 residues. CDR3 nucleotide sequence: TGTGCCAGCACCCCCTATGGGGCTAGCGGGAGGGATGAGCAGTTCTTC. Amino acids: CASTPYGASGRDEQFF.

The V and J genes are TRBV5-1 and TRBJ2-5; D call uncertain. Germline CDR1 SGHRS, CDR2 YFSETQ. Trimming shortened V by 0 bases and J by 5 bases, and 8 bases separated the two germline ends. There are 13 residues in the CDR3. The CDR3 here is CASSLALGETQYF. The CDR3 region has the DNA TGCGCCAGCAGCTTGGCTTTGGGCGAGACCCAGTACTTC.

This rearrangement joins TRBV7-2 to TRBJ2-2, with TRBD2 as a possible D gene (5 bases). The CDR3 extends over 18 amino acids. With 4 bases removed from V and 1 base from J, the gap between germline ends came to 19 bases. Germline-derived CDR1 and CDR2 are SGHTA and FQGNSA. CDR3 sequence (DNA): TGTGCCAGCAGCTCCTCCCTTATGGCGGGCCGGAACACCGGGGAGCTGTTTTTT. This codes for CASSSSLMAGRNTGELFF. The variable domain in full, completed from reference TRBV7-2 and TRBJ2-2, reads GAGVSQSPSNKVTEKGKDVELRCDPISGHTALYWYRQSLGQGLEFLIYFQGNSAPDKSGLPSDRFSAERTGGSVSTLTIQRTQQEDSAVYLCASSSSLMAGRNTGELFFGEGSRLTVL.